Below, 19 T cell receptor beta chains from the same sample are listed, as sequenced in a study of T cells in Graves' hyperthyroidism and ophthalmopathy. RNA transcripts yielded amplified TCR beta CDR3 regions. First-round RT-PCR targeting the TCR CDR3 was performed with the HTBI primer set. TCRdb re-called the multiplex PCR reads with MiXCR, one entry per CDR3 protein. The sample records more than 650,000 distinct CDR3 sequences, 12% to 15% being singletons. Sequencing was carried out using blood. These TCRs come from a young woman with Graves' hyperthyroidism.

This clonotype was detected only a few times. The chain carries TRBV2 and TRBJ2-1; no clear D gene. Looked up from germline, CDR1 is SNHLY and CDR2 is FYNNEI. With 7 bases removed from V and 8 bases from J, the gap between germline ends came to 9 bases. CDR3 length: 11 residues. This chain's CDR3 is CASNPDHEQFF. In DNA form, the CDR3 reads TGTGCCAGCAACCCAGATCATGAGCAGTTCTTC.

The sample holds a few counts of this clonotype. This chain joins TRBV7-2 and TRBJ2-3; 7 bases agree with TRBD1. After removal of 5 bases from V and 4 bases from J, the junction contained 9 bases not matched to a gene. Germline assignment: CDR1 SGHTA and CDR2 FQGNSA. This CDR3 comprises 15 residues. In DNA form, the CDR3 reads TGTGCCAGCAGCCAGACAGGGTTTCCCGCAGATACGCAGTATTTT. It translates to CASSQTGFPADTQYF.

This clonotype was observed at least ten times. This sequence joins TRBV29-1 and TRBJ2-5; D is undetermined. The V end was cut by 6 bases, the J end by 7 bases, with 15 bases between. The CDR3 contains 12 residues. Germline CDR1 SQVTM, CDR2 ANQGSEA. The DNA of the CDR3 is TGCAGCGTCATACCGCCGTCAGGGACCCAGTACTTC. Protein sequence: CSVIPPSGTQYF.

The chain joins TRBV7-6 to TRBJ2-2; 10 nucleotides match TRBD1. The germline gives CDR1 SGHVS, CDR2 FNYEAQ. This CDR3 has 14 amino acids. The trim removed 4 bases at V and 8 bases at J, leaving 4 bases unmatched. DNA of the CDR3: TGTGCCAGCAGCTCTCGGACAGGGGGAGGGGAGCTGTTTTTT. It yields the protein CASSSRTGGGELFF.

In its sample, this clonotype was seen many times. The chain is built from TRBV11-2 and TRBJ2-3; 9 positions agree with TRBD1. J gave up 6 bases and V 7 bases, and 14 bases lay outside the gene matches. Germline V gives CDR1 SGHAT, CDR2 FQNNGV. The CDR3 covers 16 residues. Written as DNA, the CDR3 is TGTGCCAGCACCCTACTACCGGGACAGGGCCGGGATACGCAGTATTTT. As protein: CASTLLPGQGRDTQYF.

This clonotype was detected a few times. This sequence joins TRBV18 and TRBJ2-1; 12 positions match TRBD2. Trimming took 8 bases from V and 7 from J; bases not matched to a gene: 12. Germline CDR1 KGHSH, CDR2 LQKENI. This CDR3 region has 16 residues. The CDR3 loop is CASSRFLAGGANEQFF. CDR3 nucleotide sequence: TGTGCCAGCAGTAGGTTCCTAGCGGGAGGGGCTAATGAGCAGTTCTTC. Full variable domain (outside the CDR3, taken from reference TRBV18 and TRBJ2-1): NAGVMQNPRHLVRRRGQEARLRCSPMKGHSHVYWYRQLPEEGLKFMVYLQKENIIDESGMPKERFSAEFPKEGPSILRIQQVVRGDSAAYFCASSRFLAGGANEQFFGPGTRLTVL.

Only a few counts were recorded for this clonotype. Without the conserved terminal phenylalanine or tryptophan, this CDR3 likely stems from a read error. The chain combines TRBV5-6 with TRBJ1-1, with D unresolved. This CDR3 has 16 amino acids. Trimming stripped 2 bases from V and 1 base from J, with 15 bases between. Germline V gives CDR1 SGHDT, CDR2 YYEEEE. The CDR3 reads CASSLGLDGWNTEAFS. CDR3 sequence (DNA): TGTGCCAGCAGCTTAGGCTTGGACGGATGGAACACTGAAGCTTTCTCT.

The chain has TRBV7-3 and TRBJ2-2; D unresolved. V was cut by 5 bases and J by 5 bases, with 15 bases left in between. The V gene's germline CDR1 is SGHTA and CDR2 FQGTGA. The CDR3 is made up of 15 amino acids. The CDR3 bases are TGTGCCAGCAGCCATAATGGGTGGTGGACCGGGGAGCTGTTTTTT. Translated: CASSHNGWWTGELFF.

This clonotype occurred a few times. The chain joins TRBV5-1 to TRBJ2-5, with D hard to call. Germline lookup yields CDR1 SGHRS and CDR2 YFSETQ. The CDR3 totals 11 residues. V shed 5 bases and J shed 5 bases, with 7 bases lying between them. The CDR3 reads CASRVGETQYF. The CDR3 DNA sequence: TGCGCCAGCAGGGTAGGGGAGACCCAGTACTTC.

This clonotype came up many times. The V call is TRBV18, the J call TRBJ1-5; D possibly corresponds to TRBD1 (5 bases). The V gene lost 3 bases and the J gene lost 3 bases, with 6 bases spanning the gap. The germline gives CDR1 KGHSH, CDR2 LQKENI. CDR3 length: 13 amino acids. The CDR3 bases are TGTGCCAGCTCACCGGGACTCAATCAGCCCCAGCATTTT. The encoded protein is CASSPGLNQPQHF. The full variable domain, with the rest looked up from reference TRBV18 and TRBJ1-5, is NAGVMQNPRHLVRRRGQEARLRCSPMKGHSHVYWYRQLPEEGLKFMVYLQKENIIDESGMPKERFSAEFPKEGPSILRIQQVVRGDSAAYFCASSPGLNQPQHFGDGTRLSIL.

Only a few counts were recorded for this clonotype. A read error is possible here, since a much larger clone lies one base away. The V gene is TRBV18, the J gene TRBJ2-1, with 7 nucleotides matching TRBD2. This CDR3 spans 15 amino acids. Germline-derived CDR1 and CDR2 are KGHSH and LQKENI. The CDR3 bases are TGTGCCGGCTCCCCAACTAGCGCCTTCTACAATGAGCAGTTCTTC. Translating gives CAGSPTSAFYNEQFF.

V and J are TRBV7-8 and TRBJ1-4, with D possibly matching TRBD1 (5 bases). V was clipped by 5 bases and J by 5 bases, with 18 bases between them. This CDR3 region has 16 residues. Germline V gene data show CDR1 as SGHVS and CDR2 as FQNEAQ. For the CDR3, the DNA is TGTGCCAGCAGCCCTCGGGACGGAAGATCAAATGAAAAACTGTTTTTT. Its protein product is CASSPRDGRSNEKLFF.

This clonotype was observed a handful of times. The rearrangement links TRBV20-1 to TRBJ2-7; D gene uncertain. This CDR3 is 11 amino acids long. V was cut by 3 bases and J by 5 bases, with 8 bases left in between. Germline V gene data show CDR1 as DFQATT and CDR2 as SNEGSKA (reference sequence). The CDR3 DNA reads TGCAGTGCTAGTATGTGGGACGAGCAGTACTTC. Translation: CSASMWDEQYF.

The chain couples TRBV4-1 to TRBJ2-1; D remains unclear. The CDR3 spans 15 residues. V was cut by 4 bases and J by 8 bases, with 18 bases left in between. Germline V lookup: CDR1 MGHRA, CDR2 YSYEKL. The CDR3 protein is CASSPGSLVYHEQFF. The CDR3 DNA follows: TGCGCCAGCAGCCCAGGTAGTCTTGTTTACCATGAGCAGTTCTTC.

This clonotype was seen a few times. This CDR3 is CASSYRRLAGGPYNEQFF. The CDR3, as DNA: TGTGCCAGCAGTTACCGGAGACTAGCGGGAGGGCCCTACAATGAGCAGTTCTTC. V and J are TRBV6-2 or TRBV6-3 and TRBJ2-1; 14 nucleotides align to TRBD2. The CDR3 runs to 18 residues. V lost 2 bases and J lost 2; bases outside the gene matches: 5. Per the germline V gene, CDR1 is MNHEY and CDR2 is SVGEGT.

At least ten counts were recorded for this clonotype. The V gene is TRBV3-1, the J gene TRBJ1-1; the D gene is possibly TRBD1 (5 bases). Germline assignment: CDR1 LGHDT and CDR2 YNNKEL (reference sequence). Trimming stripped 5 bases from V and 3 bases from J, with 16 bases between. The CDR3 runs 15 residues. The DNA of the CDR3 is TGTGCCAGCAGCGCACGTAGGGGACTTGACACTGAAGCTTTCTTT. Its translation is CASSARRGLDTEAFF.

The chain links TRBV7-3 to TRBJ2-1, with D unresolved. V lost 5 bases to trimming and J lost 10 bases, with 27 bases between them. CDR1 and CDR2 (germline): SGHTA, FQGTGA. The CDR3 has 17 residues. CDR3 sequence (DNA): TGTGCCAGCAGCCCAGACGCCAGGACCCCCGTGGATCGGGAGCAGTTCTTC. Its protein product is CASSPDARTPVDREQFF.

In DNA form, the CDR3 reads TGCGCCAGCAGTAGGGAGGCCCTGGGGTACAATGAGCAGTTCTTC. Translated, it gives CASSREALGYNEQFF. V gene TRBV4-3 combines with J gene TRBJ2-1, with D maybe TRBD2 (6 bases). CDR3 length: 15 residues. With 6 bases removed from V and 4 bases from J, the gap between germline ends came to 16 bases. Germline lookup yields CDR1 LGHNA and CDR2 YSLEER.

The chain employs TRBV12-3 or TRBV12-4 and TRBJ2-7; 8 bases agree with TRBD1. The V gene end was trimmed by 3 bases and the J gene end by 4 bases; junction bases not matched to a gene: 5. CDR3 size: 14 residues. In nucleotides, the CDR3 is TGTGCCAGCAGTTTCTCACAGGGGGGTTACGAGCAGTACTTC. Translating gives CASSFSQGGYEQYF.